What follows are 15 T cell receptor beta chains derived from one specimen sequenced in a study of cytomegalovirus exposure and HLA in healthy donors. TCRdb's table, derived via immunoSEQ multiplex PCR, lists solely in-frame clones and lacks some. Among more than 80,000 clones listed, roughly 95% were seen once. The specimen sequenced was PBMCs. The receptors stem from a woman aged 18-29 years in good health and CMV-seronegative.

The chain recombines TRBV10-3 with TRBJ1-2; perhaps TRBD1 as D (5 bases). This CDR3 spans 14 amino acids. The V end lost 6 bases, the J end lost 4 bases, and 15 bases lay between the germline ends. The germline gives CDR1 ENHRY, CDR2 SYGVKD. The CDR3 is CAISPTTVPYGYTF. The CDR3 nucleotides are TGTGCCATCAGCCCCACGACAGTACCCTATGGCTACACCTTC.

The chain joins TRBV7-2 to TRBJ1-3; TRBD1 might be the D (5 bases). Looked up from germline, CDR1 is SGHTA and CDR2 is FQGNSA. V lost 1 base, J lost 0 bases, and 10 bases lay in between. The CDR3 loop spans 16 amino acids. CDR3 nucleotides: TGTGCCAGCAGCTTAGTACTGACAGCCTCTGGAAACACCATATATTTT. Its translation is CASSLVLTASGNTIYF.

The chain couples TRBV27 to TRBJ2-7; D perhaps matches TRBD1 (5 bases). Germline V gene lookup returns CDR1 MNHEY and CDR2 SMNVEV (reference sequence). The germline V and J ends were trimmed by 1 base and 3 bases, with 10 bases remaining between them. The CDR3 sequence is 14 residues long. The DNA for the CDR3 is TGTGCCAGCAGTTTATTTATCGACAGCTACGAGCAGTACTTC. It specifies CASSLFIDSYEQYF.

The rearrangement uses TRBV18 and TRBJ2-3, with D possibly being TRBD2 (6 bases). With 3 bases removed from V and 7 bases from J, the gap between germline ends came to 20 bases. Germline lookup yields CDR1 KGHSH and CDR2 LQKENI. The CDR3 contains 16 residues. The CDR3, as DNA: TGTGCCAGCTCACCCCGAACTAGCCAATCGACTTATACGCAGTATTTT. Translated: CASSPRTSQSTYTQYF. The variable domain in full, completed from reference TRBV18 and TRBJ2-3, reads NAGVMQNPRHLVRRRGQEARLRCSPMKGHSHVYWYRQLPEEGLKFMVYLQKENIIDESGMPKERFSAEFPKEGPSILRIQQVVRGDSAAYFCASSPRTSQSTYTQYFGPGTRLTVL.

The J gene is TRBJ2-7, the V gene TRBV18; a possible D gene is TRBD1 (5 bases). Trimming removed 0 bases at V and 6 bases at J, with 15 bases between. Germline loops: CDR1 KGHSH, CDR2 LQKENI. The CDR3 sequence is 15 residues long. The CDR3 loop reads CASSPPQGLGSEQYF. CDR3 bases: TGTGCCAGCTCACCACCCCAGGGATTGGGGTCCGAGCAGTACTTC.

This clone was found once. V and J are TRBV11-3 and TRBJ2-1; D possibly corresponds to TRBD2 (6 bases). Germline V lookup: CDR1 SGHNT, CDR2 YENEEA. V lost 0 bases to trimming and J lost 7 bases, with 10 bases between them. The CDR3 runs 14 residues. The CDR3 DNA sequence: TGTGCCAGCAGCTTAGAGGGCGGAGGGAATGAGCAGTTCTTC. Its protein is CASSLEGGGNEQFF.

The V and J genes are TRBV5-4 and TRBJ2-2; the D is unclear. CDR3 length equals 12 residues. Germline V gene data show CDR1 as SGHNT and CDR2 as YYREEE (reference sequence). Trimming shortened V by 9 bases and J by 3 bases, and 9 bases separated the two germline ends. This chain's CDR3 is CATEKYTGELFF. The CDR3 DNA sequence: TGTGCCACGGAGAAGTACACCGGGGAGCTGTTTTTT.

The chain joins TRBV28 to TRBJ1-2; D perhaps matches TRBD1 (5 bases). V was cut by 3 bases and J by 5 bases, with 13 bases left in between. CDR3 size: 14 residues. Germline assignment: CDR1 MDHEN and CDR2 SYDVKM. The CDR3, as DNA: TGTGCCAGCAGTTTTGGGGGGACCTCGTATGGCTACACCTTC. Its protein product is CASSFGGTSYGYTF.

The chain joins TRBV19 to TRBJ2-3; tentative D call: TRBD1 (6 bases). Germline CDR1 and CDR2: LNHDA and SQIVND (reference sequence). The CDR3 runs 16 residues. V was clipped by 3 bases and J by 0 bases, with 13 bases between them. The CDR3 loop reads CASSIWGRASTDTQYF. The DNA for the CDR3 is TGTGCCAGTAGTATCTGGGGGCGGGCTAGCACAGATACGCAGTATTTT.

The CDR3 DNA sequence: TGTGCCAGCAGCTTACTAGCGGGAGGGTCTGAAGAGACCCAGTACTTC. Its protein is CASSLLAGGSEETQYF. V gene TRBV7-6 combines with J gene TRBJ2-5; 12 positions match TRBD2. CDR1 SGHVS and CDR2 FNYEAQ come from the germline V gene. J lost 3 bases, V lost 2 bases, and 4 bases had no gene match. This CDR3 has 16 residues.

The J gene is TRBJ1-5, the V gene TRBV11-2; maybe TRBD1 (6 bases). The CDR3 has 15 amino acids. Trimming left V 2 bases short and J 3 bases short, with 11 bases between. Germline V gene sequence: CDR1 SGHAT, CDR2 FQNNGV. CDR3 protein: CASSLTGLDNQPQHF. CDR3 DNA sequence: TGTGCCAGCAGCTTAACAGGGTTGGACAATCAGCCCCAGCATTTT.

This chain connects TRBV6-6 to TRBJ1-3; D gene ambiguous. This CDR3 contains 15 residues. Germline CDR1 is MNHNY and CDR2 is SVGAGI (reference sequence). Trimming stripped 3 bases from V and 0 bases from J, with 9 bases between. For the CDR3, the DNA is TGTGCCAGCAGTTATACCTCTACCTCTGGAAACACCATATATTTT. Translated: CASSYTSTSGNTIYF.

Comments on this clone: A read error may produce the germline difference seen at one junction end. The rearrangement links TRBV7-9 to TRBJ1-4, with unresolved D. The germline CDR1 and CDR2 sequences are SEHNR and FQNEAQ (reference sequence). The CDR3 loop spans 13 amino acids. The CDR3 DNA is TGTGCCAGCAGCATAGCCTTCCGGGAAAAACTGTTTTTT. Translating it yields CASSIAFREKLFF. Using reference TRBV7-9 and TRBJ1-4 for the parts outside the CDR3, the full variable domain is DTGVSQNPRHKITKRGQNVTFRCDPISEHNRLYWYRQTLGQGPEFLTYFQNEAQLEKSRLLSDRFSAERPKGSFSTLEIQRTEQGDSAMYLCASSIAFREKLFFGSGTQLSVL.

V and J are TRBV2 and TRBJ2-1; no definite D call. CDR1 is SNHLY, CDR2 FYNNEI, per germline. V was clipped by 5 bases and J by 8 bases, with 7 bases between them. This CDR3 has 11 amino acids. The CDR3 is CASSYFDEQFF. The CDR3 bases are TGTGCCAGCAGTTATTTCGATGAGCAGTTCTTC.

The chain recombines TRBV11-2 with TRBJ2-5; no firm D call. This CDR3 contains 14 residues. V was shortened by 5 bases and J by 1 base, with 11 bases between the two germline ends. The germline V gene has CDR1 SGHAT and CDR2 FQNNGV. CDR3 DNA sequence: TGTGCCAGCAGCCCCTCCTACTCCCAAGAGACCCAGTACTTC. As protein: CASSPSYSQETQYF. The variable domain in full, completed from reference TRBV11-2 and TRBJ2-5, reads EAGVAQSPRYKIIEKRQSVAFWCNPISGHATLYWYQQILGQGPKLLIQFQNNGVVDDSQLPKDRFSAERLKGVDSTLKIQPAKLEDSAVYLCASSPSYSQETQYFGPGTRLLVL.